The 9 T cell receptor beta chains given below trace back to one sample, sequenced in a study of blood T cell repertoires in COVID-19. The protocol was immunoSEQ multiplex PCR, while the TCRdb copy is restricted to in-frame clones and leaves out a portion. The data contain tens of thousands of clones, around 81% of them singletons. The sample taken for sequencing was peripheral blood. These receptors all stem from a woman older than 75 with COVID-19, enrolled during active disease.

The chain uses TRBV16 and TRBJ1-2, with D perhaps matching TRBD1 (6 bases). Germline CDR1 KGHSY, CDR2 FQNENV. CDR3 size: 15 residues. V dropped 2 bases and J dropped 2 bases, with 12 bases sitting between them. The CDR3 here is CASSQRHQGNYGYTF. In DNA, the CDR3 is TGTGCCAGCAGCCAAAGGCACCAGGGGAACTATGGCTACACCTTC.

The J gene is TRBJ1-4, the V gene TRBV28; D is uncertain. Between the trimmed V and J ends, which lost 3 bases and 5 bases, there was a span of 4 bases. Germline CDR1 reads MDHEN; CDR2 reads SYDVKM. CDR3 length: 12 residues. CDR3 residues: CASSFSNEKLFF. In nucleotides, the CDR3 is TGTGCCAGCAGTTTCTCCAATGAAAAACTGTTTTTT.

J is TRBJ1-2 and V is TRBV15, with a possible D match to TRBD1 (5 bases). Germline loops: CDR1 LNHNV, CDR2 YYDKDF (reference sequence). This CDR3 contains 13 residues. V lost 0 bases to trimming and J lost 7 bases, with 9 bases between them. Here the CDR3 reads CATSRDKGFGYTF. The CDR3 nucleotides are TGTGCCACCAGCAGAGATAAGGGGTTTGGCTACACCTTC.

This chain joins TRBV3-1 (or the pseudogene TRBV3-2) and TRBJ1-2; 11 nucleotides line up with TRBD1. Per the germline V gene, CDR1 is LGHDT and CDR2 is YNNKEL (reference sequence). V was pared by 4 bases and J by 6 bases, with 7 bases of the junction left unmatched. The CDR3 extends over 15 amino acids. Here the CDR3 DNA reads TGTGCCAGCAGCCCTGGACAGGGGGCAACGGATGGCTACACCTTC. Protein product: CASSPGQGATDGYTF.

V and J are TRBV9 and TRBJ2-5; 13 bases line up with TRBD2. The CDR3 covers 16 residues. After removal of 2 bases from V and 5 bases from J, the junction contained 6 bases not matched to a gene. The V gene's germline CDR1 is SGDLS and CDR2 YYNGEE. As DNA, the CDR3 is TGTGCCAGCAGCGTGGAGGGACTAGCGGGACGGGAGACCCAGTACTTC. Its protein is CASSVEGLAGRETQYF.

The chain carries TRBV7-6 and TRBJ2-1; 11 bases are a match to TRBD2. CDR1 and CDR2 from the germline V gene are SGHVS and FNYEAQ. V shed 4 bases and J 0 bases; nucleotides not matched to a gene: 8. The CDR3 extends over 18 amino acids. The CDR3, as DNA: TGTGCCAGCAGCTCCACCCCGGGACTAGCGGCCTCCTACAATGAGCAGTTCTTC. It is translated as CASSSTPGLAASYNEQFF. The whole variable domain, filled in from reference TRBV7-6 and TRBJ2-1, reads GAGVSQSPRYKVTKRGQDVALRCDPISGHVSLYWYRQALGQGPEFLTYFNYEAQQDKSGLPNDRFSAERPEGSISTLTIQRTEQRDSAMYRCASSSTPGLAASYNEQFFGPGTRLTVL.

CDR3 sequence reads: CASSPKPAGGAYEQYF. Here the CDR3 DNA reads TGTGCCAGCAGCCCGAAGCCCGCAGGGGGCGCGTACGAGCAGTACTTC. This chain uses TRBV9 with TRBJ2-7, with 8 nucleotides matching TRBD1. With V trimmed by 4 bases and J by 4 bases, 13 bases remained unmatched. The CDR3 runs 16 residues. Germline V gene lookup returns CDR1 SGDLS and CDR2 YYNGEE.

CDR3 DNA: TGTGCCACCAGTGAGGCTAGCGGGAGGTCAGATACGCAGTATTTT. Its translation: CATSEASGRSDTQYF. The chain is built from TRBV24-1 and TRBJ2-3; 11 nucleotides align to TRBD2. J lost 4 bases, V lost 4 bases, and 3 bases had no gene match. Germline V gene data show CDR1 as KGHDR and CDR2 as SFDVKD. The CDR3 consists of 15 residues.

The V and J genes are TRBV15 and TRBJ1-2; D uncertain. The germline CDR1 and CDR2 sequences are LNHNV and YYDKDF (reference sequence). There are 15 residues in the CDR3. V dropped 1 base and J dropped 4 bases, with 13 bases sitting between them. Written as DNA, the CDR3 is TGTGCCACCAGCAGAGTGGGCTCCGGGAGCTATGGCTACACCTTC. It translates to CATSRVGSGSYGYTF.